What follows are 30 T cell receptor beta chains derived from one specimen sequenced in a study of T cell responses to AZD1222 COVID-19 vaccine. Measured with immunoSEQ multiplex PCR; TCRdb has only the in-frame clones, and not every one. The sample has approximately 110,000 clones; about 88% are singletons. The source was peripheral blood, collected on day 0 of AZD1222 vaccination. Receptors were obtained from an adult in good health.

The chain carries TRBV7-2 and TRBJ1-1; D is possibly TRBD1 (6 bases). The germline V gene has CDR1 SGHTA and CDR2 FQGNSA. Trimming pared 5 bases from V and 11 bases from J, leaving 18 bases between. The CDR3 length is 13 residues. Written as DNA, the CDR3 is TGTGCCAGCAGCCTGAAGGGGGGGCTGCGGGCTTTCTTT. This gives the protein CASSLKGGLRAFF.

This chain connects TRBV4-2 to TRBJ1-5; D perhaps matches TRBD1 (5 bases). Trimming left V 0 bases short and J 2 bases short, with 11 bases between. Germline V CDR1 and CDR2: LGHNA, YNFKEQ. The CDR3 is 16 residues long. CDR3 in DNA: TGTGCCAGCAGCCAAGAGGGGACGGGGGGCAATCAGCCCCAGCATTTT. This gives the protein CASSQEGTGGNQPQHF.

The V gene is TRBV6-1, the J gene TRBJ1-3; D gene ambiguous. The CDR3 totals 14 residues. The germline V gene has CDR1 MNHNS and CDR2 SASEGT. V lost 2 bases and J lost 1, with 6 bases in between. The CDR3 sequence: CASSEWVSGNTIYF. CDR3 in DNA: TGTGCCAGCAGTGAATGGGTATCTGGAAACACCATATATTTT.

This clone appeared a single time. The chain has TRBV9 and TRBJ2-2, with 11 positions matching TRBD2. The CDR3 covers 15 residues. After removal of 3 bases from V and 4 bases from J, the junction contained 2 bases not matched to a gene. Germline V lookup: CDR1 SGDLS, CDR2 YYNGEE. The DNA of the CDR3 is TGTGCCAGCAGCGGACTAGCGGGGATCACCGGGGAGCTGTTTTTT. It is translated as CASSGLAGITGELFF.

The genes are TRBV6-5 and TRBJ2-4; TRBD1 or TRBD2 may be the D gene (6 bases each). With 7 bases removed from V and 6 bases from J, the gap between germline ends came to 19 bases. The CDR3 length is 15 residues. Germline V gene lookup returns CDR1 MNHEY and CDR2 SVGAGI. DNA for the CDR3: TGTGCCAGCACTAACTCCTGGGGGGCCGGAAACATTCAGTACTTC. Amino acids: CASTNSWGAGNIQYF.

The chain has TRBV28 and TRBJ1-1; D gene ambiguous. Germline V lookup: CDR1 MDHEN, CDR2 SYDVKM. V was trimmed by 5 bases and J by 0 bases, leaving 13 bases between them. The CDR3 runs to 15 residues. The CDR3 DNA is TGTGCCAGCAGTCCCCCTAGGGCCTTGAACACTGAAGCTTTCTTT. It yields the protein CASSPPRALNTEAFF.

The CDR3 DNA reads TGTGCCACCAGCAGAACCGACACCGGGGAGCTGTTTTTT. Protein product: CATSRTDTGELFF. This rearrangement joins TRBV15 to TRBJ2-2; D uncertain. Germline V gives CDR1 LNHNV, CDR2 YYDKDF (reference sequence). This CDR3 has 13 residues. V dropped 2 bases and J dropped 3 bases, with 4 bases sitting between them. Together with reference TRBV15 and TRBJ2-2, the CDR3 gives the full variable domain: DAMVIQNPRYQVTQFGKPVTLSCSQTLNHNVMYWYQQKSSQAPKLLFHYYDKDFNNEADTPDNFQSRRPNTSFCFLDIRSPGLGDTAMYLCATSRTDTGELFFGEGSRLTVL.

This clone was observed a few times. The chain uses TRBV7-8 and TRBJ1-2; possible D gene TRBD1, 5 bases. The germline V and J ends were trimmed by 3 bases and 5 bases, with 10 bases remaining between them. Germline-derived CDR1 and CDR2 are SGHVS and FQNEAQ. The CDR3 totals 13 residues. As DNA, the CDR3 is TGTGCCAGCAGCTTCGGACAAACTTATGGCTACACCTTC. Its translation is CASSFGQTYGYTF. The whole variable domain, filled in from reference TRBV7-8 and TRBJ1-2, reads GAGVSQSPRYKVAKRGQDVALRCDPISGHVSLFWYQQALGQGPEFLTYFQNEAQLDKSGLPSDRFFAERPEGSVSTLKIQRTQQEDSAVYLCASSFGQTYGYTFGSGTRLTVV.

The V and J genes are TRBV28 and TRBJ2-7, with 7 bases fitting TRBD1. V was clipped by 4 bases and J by 1 base; unmatched bases: 13. Germline CDR1 is MDHEN and CDR2 is SYDVKM. The CDR3 consists of 17 residues. DNA for the CDR3: TGTGCCAGCAGTTCGGTAAACGACAGGGCATCGTCCTACGAGCAGTACTTC. This gives the protein CASSSVNDRASSYEQYF.

This chain joins TRBV9 and TRBJ2-3; possibly TRBD1 for D (6 bases). The V gene lost 0 bases and the J gene lost 5 bases, with 10 bases spanning the gap. Germline V lookup: CDR1 SGDLS, CDR2 YYNGEE. CDR3 size: 14 residues. The CDR3 sequence is CASSVGVQGDTQYF. In DNA form, the CDR3 reads TGTGCCAGCAGCGTAGGAGTACAGGGAGATACGCAGTATTTT. The full variable domain, its missing parts supplied by reference TRBV9 and TRBJ2-3, is DSGVTQTPKHLITATGQRVTLRCSPRSGDLSVYWYQQSLDQGLQFLIQYYNGEERAKGNILERFSAQQFPDLHSELNLSSLELGDSALYFCASSVGVQGDTQYFGPGTRLTVL.

This chain uses TRBV11-2 with TRBJ2-1; tentatively, D is TRBD1 (6 bases). CDR3 size: 17 residues. CDR1 is SGHAT, CDR2 FQNNGV, per germline. The V gene lost 4 bases and the J gene lost 0 bases, with 16 bases spanning the gap. Here the CDR3 reads CASSWALGGSSYNEQFF. The CDR3 DNA reads as TGTGCCAGCAGCTGGGCCTTAGGGGGTAGCTCCTACAATGAGCAGTTCTTC.

This chain links TRBV3-1 (or the pseudogene TRBV3-2) with TRBJ2-2; 10 bases fit TRBD2. The V and J ends lost 4 bases and 5 bases, in that order; junction bases with no gene match: 7. The CDR3 is 16 amino acids. The germline V gene has CDR1 LGHDT and CDR2 YNNKEL (reference sequence). The chain's CDR3 is CASSLTSGAGTGELFF. The CDR3 DNA sequence: TGTGCCAGCAGCCTCACTAGCGGGGCGGGAACCGGGGAGCTGTTTTTT.

The rearrangement joins TRBV7-8 to TRBJ2-3; TRBD1 might be the D (5 bases). Trimming left V 6 bases short and J 4 bases short, with 17 bases between. There are 15 residues in the CDR3. Germline V gene sequence: CDR1 SGHVS, CDR2 FQNEAQ. The CDR3 nucleotides are TGTGCCAGCAGGGTCATGGGTAAGGGGTCAGATACGCAGTATTTT. Translating it yields CASRVMGKGSDTQYF. Variable domain in full (rest from reference TRBV7-8 and TRBJ2-3): GAGVSQSPRYKVAKRGQDVALRCDPISGHVSLFWYQQALGQGPEFLTYFQNEAQLDKSGLPSDRFFAERPEGSVSTLKIQRTQQEDSAVYLCASRVMGKGSDTQYFGPGTRLTVL.

The chain couples TRBV6-5 to TRBJ1-5, with a possible D match to TRBD1 (6 bases). Germline V gene data show CDR1 as MNHEY and CDR2 as SVGAGI. V dropped 7 bases and J dropped 0 bases, with 13 bases sitting between them. The CDR3 covers 15 residues. The CDR3 sequence: CASTGAGVSNQPQHF. The CDR3 region has the DNA TGTGCCAGCACCGGGGCAGGGGTTAGCAATCAGCCCCAGCATTTT.

This chain connects TRBV6-5 to TRBJ1-1; 8 nucleotides line up with TRBD1. Germline V gene lookup returns CDR1 MNHEY and CDR2 SVGAGI. The CDR3 spans 14 residues. V was pared by 2 bases and J by 5 bases, with 4 bases of the junction left unmatched. In nucleotides, the CDR3 is TGTGCCAGCAGTTACGGACAGGGTCGGACTGAAGCTTTCTTT. This translates into CASSYGQGRTEAFF.

This chain links TRBV6-6 with TRBJ2-1; a possible D gene is TRBD2 (5 bases). Germline V gives CDR1 MNHNY, CDR2 SVGAGI (reference sequence). Between the trimmed V and J ends, which lost 3 bases and 3 bases, there was a span of 9 bases. This CDR3 is 14 amino acids long. This CDR3 reads CASSYLRGYNEQFF. The CDR3 nucleotides are TGTGCCAGCAGTTATCTACGGGGCTACAATGAGCAGTTCTTC.

The genes are TRBV25-1 and TRBJ1-1; D is perhaps TRBD1 (6 bases). The V end was cut by 6 bases, the J end by 5 bases, with 13 bases between. The CDR3 is 13 amino acids. Germline loops: CDR1 MGHDK, CDR2 SYGVNS. CDR3 protein: CASRPQGKTEAFF. CDR3 nucleotides: TGTGCCAGCAGACCACAGGGAAAGACTGAAGCTTTCTTT.

Worth noting for this clone: The sample has other DNA sequences that encode this CDR3 too. The chain couples TRBV7-2 to TRBJ2-7, with D maybe TRBD2 (5 bases). Germline values: CDR1 SGHTA, CDR2 FQGNSA. Between the trimmed V and J ends, which lost 2 bases and 7 bases, there was a span of 9 bases. The CDR3 length is 12 residues. The CDR3 loop is CASSLSRGEQYF. In DNA form, the CDR3 reads TGTGCCAGCAGCTTAAGTCGGGGAGAGCAGTACTTC.

The chain couples TRBV2 to TRBJ2-7; TRBD1 or TRBD2 may be the D gene (7 bases each). CDR3 length: 15 amino acids. V lost 6 bases to trimming and J lost 0 bases, with 15 bases between them. Per germline, CDR1 SNHLY and CDR2 FYNNEI. The DNA for the CDR3 is TGTGCCAGCAGACTCAGCGGGGACAGCTCCTACGAGCAGTACGTC. Translation gives CASRLSGDSSYEQYV.

The V and J genes are TRBV5-1 and TRBJ1-1; 8 nucleotides line up with TRBD1. Germline CDR1 reads SGHRS; CDR2 reads YFSETQ. V lost 0 bases, J lost 6 bases, and 10 bases stayed unmatched. The CDR3 spans 16 residues. The CDR3 region has the DNA TGCGCCAGCAGCTTGGGAGACAGGGGCCCTTGGGCTGAAGCTTTCTTT. It translates to CASSLGDRGPWAEAFF.

The gene calls are TRBV9 and TRBJ1-2; D is ambiguous. Between the trimmed V and J ends, which lost 0 bases and 5 bases, there was a span of 23 bases. This CDR3 has 18 residues. CDR1 and CDR2 from the germline V gene are SGDLS and YYNGEE. The CDR3 bases are TGTGCCAGCAGCGTAGATGGGAGGGCAACCTTGTACGGGTATGGCTACACCTTC. Its translation is CASSVDGRATLYGYGYTF.

The CDR3: CATSDFTEKLFF. CDR3 coding DNA: TGTGCCACCAGTGACTTCACCGAAAAACTGTTTTTT. The rearrangement links TRBV24-1 to TRBJ1-4; D gene uncertain. Trimming removed 4 bases at V and 8 bases at J, with 7 bases between. The V gene's germline CDR1 is KGHDR and CDR2 SFDVKD. CDR3 length: 12 amino acids.

V usage is TRBV6-2 or TRBV6-3 and J usage is TRBJ1-1; 8 nucleotides line up with TRBD1. Per germline, CDR1 MNHEY and CDR2 SVGEGT. V was pared by 2 bases and J by 6 bases, with 5 bases of the junction left unmatched. The CDR3 runs 14 residues. The CDR3 is CASSYESGGAEAFF. The DNA of the CDR3 is TGTGCCAGCAGTTACGAGTCAGGGGGCGCTGAAGCTTTCTTT.

In its sample, this clone was seen once. The chain couples TRBV11-3 to TRBJ1-1; maybe TRBD1 (5 bases). Germline V lookup: CDR1 SGHNT, CDR2 YENEEA. V was trimmed by 2 bases and J by 1 base, leaving 11 bases between them. The CDR3 spans 15 residues. Written as DNA, the CDR3 is TGTGCCAGCAGCTTAACCACCGGGGGGAACACTGAAGCTTTCTTT. This gives the protein CASSLTTGGNTEAFF.

This clone was found once. This rearrangement joins TRBV2 to TRBJ2-2; 9 bases line up with TRBD2. The CDR3 length is 14 residues. Germline V gene data show CDR1 as SNHLY and CDR2 as FYNNEI. Germline trimming cut 11 bases from V and 5 bases from J; bases unmatched to any gene: 9. The CDR3 loop is CARRRGGRTGELFF. The CDR3 DNA is TGTGCCCGCCGGCGGGGGGGTAGGACCGGGGAGCTGTTTTTT.

This clone appeared a few times. The chain uses TRBV5-1 and TRBJ2-1; 10 nucleotides align to TRBD1. The V gene's germline CDR1 is SGHRS and CDR2 YFSETQ. Unmatched junction bases numbered 7, after V lost 1 base and J lost 6 bases. The CDR3 is 16 residues long. The CDR3 nucleotides are TGCGCCAGCAGCTTGTTCGGGACAGGGGTCCGCAATGAGCAGTTCTTC. The encoded protein is CASSLFGTGVRNEQFF.

The CDR3 sequence is CASQSRLATNEKLFF. CDR3 DNA: TGTGCCAGCCAGTCGCGGCTTGCAACTAATGAAAAACTGTTTTTT. The chain uses TRBV7-8 and TRBJ1-4, with D unclear. CDR1 and CDR2 from the germline V gene are SGHVS and FQNEAQ. Trimming pared 8 bases from V and 0 bases from J, leaving 13 bases between. This CDR3 has 15 residues.

V usage is TRBV4-3 and J usage is TRBJ2-4; the D gene is possibly TRBD2 (5 bases). The germline V gene encodes CDR1 LGHNA and CDR2 YSLEER. Trimming removed 0 bases from V and 7 bases from J, with 13 bases in between. CDR3 length: 15 residues. The DNA of the CDR3 is TGCGCCAGCAGCCAAGACGGGGTGGAGGTTAACATTCAGTACTTC. Translated, it gives CASSQDGVEVNIQYF.

The rearrangement joins TRBV6-5 to TRBJ1-4; 7 positions match TRBD1. V shed 4 bases and J 4 bases; nucleotides not matched to a gene: 9. Germline CDR1 is MNHEY and CDR2 is SVGAGI. The CDR3 is 16 amino acids. The CDR3 nucleotides read TGTGCCAGCAGTTCCACCGGGACAGATGGTAATGAAAAACTGTTTTTT. It specifies CASSSTGTDGNEKLFF.

The rearrangement joins TRBV7-9 to TRBJ2-3, with D possibly being TRBD2 (6 bases). The germline CDR1 and CDR2 sequences are SEHNR and FQNEAQ (reference sequence). V was cut by 2 bases and J by 5 bases, with 11 bases left in between. The CDR3 is 14 residues long. CDR3 amino acids: CASSLIAGLDTQYF. The CDR3 region has the DNA TGTGCCAGCAGCTTAATCGCGGGACTAGATACGCAGTATTTT.